These 30 T cell receptor beta chains came from one sample sequenced in a study of the immune and genomic landscape of osteosarcoma (dated by TCRdb to about 2020). The library was generated by the immunoSEQ multiplex PCR assay. TCRdb holds this immuneACCESS table with in-frame rearrangements only. Some clones are missing; in checked studies, unresolved V genes explain under half, and the rest has no known cause. The sample table shows 5,000 to 5,500 clones, and around 80% are seen once. Roughly 6.8% of the sample is taken by the ten largest. Specimens were post-treatment primary, local recurrence and metastasis tumors from poor-prognosis patients. Sequenced input: osteosarcoma tumor tissue from the lung. The receptors derive from a human donor with osteosarcoma.

The V gene is TRBV7-4, the J gene TRBJ2-1; D is ambiguous. Germline-derived CDR1 and CDR2 are SGHVT and SQSDAQ. The CDR3 consists of 14 residues. Trimming took 5 bases from V and 3 from J, leaving 11 bases between them. The CDR3 sequence is CASSPDSIYNEQFF. In DNA, the CDR3 is TGTGCCAGCAGCCCTGATTCAATCTACAATGAGCAGTTCTTC.

The rearrangement joins TRBV10-3 to TRBJ2-2; D is unresolved. Germline V gene sequence: CDR1 ENHRY, CDR2 SYGVKD. V lost 4 bases and J lost 1, with 7 bases in between. The CDR3 spans 14 residues. The CDR3 DNA follows: TGTGCCATCAGTGTATTGGTGAACACCGGGGAGCTGTTTTTT. Translation gives CAISVLVNTGELFF.

J is TRBJ2-3 and V is TRBV10-3; 8 nucleotides line up with TRBD2. V lost 4 bases, J lost 4 bases, and 28 bases stayed unmatched. This CDR3 is 22 amino acids long. Germline-derived CDR1 and CDR2 are ENHRY and SYGVKD. The CDR3 nucleotides are TGTGCCATCAGTGTAGACAGATCCTCTGTGGCGGGAGGCGGCCGCGGGTCAGATACGCAGTATTTT. This codes for CAISVDRSSVAGGGRGSDTQYF.

V usage is TRBV11-1 and J usage is TRBJ2-3, with TRBD1 matching over 9 bases. V was pared by 7 bases and J by 2 bases, with 10 bases of the junction left unmatched. Per the germline V gene, CDR1 is SGHAT and CDR2 is FQDESV (reference sequence). The CDR3 sequence is 16 residues long. CDR3 in amino acids: CASTLRQGGYTDTQYF. The CDR3 DNA reads TGTGCCAGCACCCTACGACAGGGGGGATACACAGATACGCAGTATTTT.

CDR3 bases: TGTGCCAGCAGCCAAGGGCGGGGGCTGGACACTGAAGCTTTCTTT. It is translated as CASSQGRGLDTEAFF. This chain links TRBV14 with TRBJ1-1; D is perhaps TRBD1 (6 bases). Germline lookup yields CDR1 SGHDN and CDR2 FVKESK. The CDR3 is 15 residues long. The V and J ends lost 1 base and 3 bases respectively, with 12 bases between them.

The rearrangement links TRBV12-5 to TRBJ2-2, with D perhaps TRBD2 (5 bases). Per the germline V gene, CDR1 is LGHNT and CDR2 is FRNRAP. CDR3 size: 14 residues. V was clipped by 6 bases and J by 0 bases, with 8 bases between them. This CDR3 is CASGSGSNTGELFF. DNA for the CDR3: TGTGCTAGTGGGTCGGGATCGAACACCGGGGAGCTGTTTTTT.

This clone was counted a few times. The chain employs TRBV5-8 and TRBJ1-5; D may be TRBD1 (5 bases). With 4 bases removed from V and 0 bases from J, the gap between germline ends came to 11 bases. This CDR3 contains 15 residues. CDR1 and CDR2 (germline): SGHTS, YDEGEE. The CDR3 here is CASSVVGDSNQPQHF. The CDR3 bases are TGTGCCAGCAGCGTGGTAGGGGATAGCAATCAGCCCCAGCATTTT.

This chain links TRBV28 with TRBJ2-3, with 7 bases aligning to TRBD2. CDR1 and CDR2 from the germline V gene are MDHEN and SYDVKM. Unmatched junction bases numbered 15, after V lost 3 bases and J lost 15 bases. The CDR3 is 14 residues long. In DNA form, the CDR3 reads TGTGCCAGCAGTTTGGGGCTCGGGGCGGGAGATAGCTATTTT. Protein product: CASSLGLGAGDSYF.

The gene calls are TRBV11-2 and TRBJ2-7; D is unclear. V was shortened by 1 base and J by 1 base, with 11 bases between the two germline ends. Germline CDR1 and CDR2: SGHAT and FQNNGV. The CDR3 loop spans 15 amino acids. DNA of the CDR3: TGTGCCAGCAGCTTAGTCAGGATCAGTTCCTACGAGCAGTACTTC. Protein product: CASSLVRISSYEQYF. The full variable domain, completed using reference TRBV11-2 and TRBJ2-7, is EAGVAQSPRYKIIEKRQSVAFWCNPISGHATLYWYQQILGQGPKLLIQFQNNGVVDDSQLPKDRFSAERLKGVDSTLKIQPAKLEDSAVYLCASSLVRISSYEQYFGPGTRLTVT.

J is TRBJ2-2 and V is TRBV19; 11 bases are shared with TRBD1. J lost 5 bases, V lost 3 bases, and 5 bases had no gene match. The CDR3 sequence is 16 residues long. The germline V gene has CDR1 LNHDA and CDR2 SQIVND (reference sequence). DNA for the CDR3: TGTGCCAGTAGTATCGTTGGACAGGGGGCGACCGGGGAGCTGTTTTTT. Translation gives CASSIVGQGATGELFF.

The chain carries TRBV18 and TRBJ1-2; D is unclear. This CDR3 is built from 14 residues. Germline-derived CDR1 and CDR2 are KGHSH and LQKENI. Trimming left V 6 bases short and J 5 bases short, with 16 bases between. The CDR3 protein is CASSRHRPKYGYTF. The DNA of the CDR3 is TGTGCCAGCTCGCGTCACCGACCCAAATATGGCTACACCTTC.

V is TRBV7-9 and J is TRBJ2-3; 9 nucleotides align to TRBD1. Trimming removed 5 bases from V and 4 bases from J; junction bases left unmatched: 10. The CDR3 extends over 16 amino acids. Germline V gives CDR1 SEHNR, CDR2 FQNEAQ (reference sequence). This CDR3 is CASSRSQGAVADTQYF. CDR3 in DNA: TGTGCCAGCAGCCGTTCACAGGGGGCAGTCGCAGATACGCAGTATTTT.

The V call is TRBV9, the J call TRBJ2-1; 13 bases fit TRBD2. The CDR3 is made up of 20 amino acids. CDR1 is SGDLS, CDR2 YYNGEE, per germline. Trimming cost V 0 bases and J 0 bases; bases outside gene matches: 9. The CDR3 here is CASSVATSGRLLSSYNEQFF. The CDR3 nucleotides read TGTGCCAGCAGCGTAGCGACTAGCGGGAGGCTTCTGAGCTCCTACAATGAGCAGTTCTTC.

This clone was seen a single time. The J gene is TRBJ2-2, the V gene TRBV9; 12 bases fit TRBD2. The CDR3 consists of 17 residues. Germline V gene sequence: CDR1 SGDLS, CDR2 YYNGEE. The V gene end was trimmed by 3 bases and the J gene end by 5 bases; junction bases not matched to a gene: 8. CDR3: CASSDPFGLAGTGELFF. In DNA form, the CDR3 reads TGTGCCAGCAGCGACCCTTTCGGACTAGCGGGGACCGGGGAGCTGTTTTTT.

The chain uses TRBV5-6 and TRBJ2-5, with D perhaps TRBD1 or TRBD2 (5 bases each). Trimming stripped 0 bases from V and 6 bases from J, with 9 bases between. This CDR3 has 13 residues. CDR1 is SGHDT and CDR2 is YYEEEE in the germline V gene. DNA for the CDR3: TGTGCCAGCAGCTTGGCAGGGACGAAGACCCAGTACTTC. It translates to CASSLAGTKTQYF.

The chain carries TRBV27 and TRBJ1-4, with 9 bases lining up with TRBD1. Unmatched junction bases numbered 14, after V lost 4 bases and J lost 8 bases. The CDR3 consists of 17 residues. Per germline, CDR1 MNHEY and CDR2 SMNVEV (reference sequence). The CDR3 region has the DNA TGTGCCAGCAGTTCCGCGGGACAGGGATTGGGTCGGGAAAAACTGTTTTTT. It is translated as CASSSAGQGLGREKLFF.

The chain uses TRBV19 and TRBJ2-4, with D unresolved. There are 18 residues in the CDR3. Deletions cut 0 bases from V and 1 base from J, with 16 bases between. The germline V gene has CDR1 LNHDA and CDR2 SQIVND (reference sequence). This CDR3 is CASSIDRLLSGAKNIQYF. The CDR3 DNA is TGTGCCAGTAGTATAGATCGCCTCTTATCTGGGGCCAAAAACATTCAGTACTTC.

This rearrangement joins TRBV4-1 to TRBJ2-1; 16 nucleotides agree with TRBD2. The CDR3 has 19 amino acids. With 3 bases clipped from V and 2 bases from J, the junction kept 7 bases outside the gene matches. CDR1 and CDR2 (germline): MGHRA, YSYEKL. The CDR3 sequence: CASSHPGLAGGPAYNEQFF. The CDR3 DNA follows: TGCGCCAGCAGCCACCCGGGACTAGCGGGAGGGCCCGCCTACAATGAGCAGTTCTTC.

The chain couples TRBV7-2 to TRBJ2-7; D tentatively fits TRBD1 or TRBD2 (5 bases each). Germline loops: CDR1 SGHTA, CDR2 FQGNSA. The CDR3 covers 13 residues. V was cut by 1 base and J by 7 bases, with 11 bases left in between. CDR3 in amino acids: CASSLDRRREQYF. In DNA form, the CDR3 reads TGTGCCAGCAGCTTAGACAGGAGGAGGGAGCAGTACTTC. The full variable domain, with the rest looked up from reference TRBV7-2 and TRBJ2-7, is GAGVSQSPSNKVTEKGKDVELRCDPISGHTALYWYRQSLGQGLEFLIYFQGNSAPDKSGLPSDRFSAERTGGSVSTLTIQRTQQEDSAVYLCASSLDRRREQYFGPGTRLTVT.

CDR3 nucleotides: TGTGCCAGCAGTGACTTGACGGCAGCCAGCGCCAAGGGACTGTTTTTT. It yields the protein CASSDLTAASAKGLFF. The chain has TRBV2 and TRBJ1-4, with D hard to call. The V end was cut by 3 bases, the J end by 13 bases, with 24 bases between. This CDR3 contains 16 residues. Per germline, CDR1 SNHLY and CDR2 FYNNEI.

The chain joins TRBV19 to TRBJ2-2, with D maybe TRBD1 (5 bases). CDR3 length: 15 amino acids. V dropped 5 bases and J dropped 4 bases, with 14 bases sitting between them. The germline V gene has CDR1 LNHDA and CDR2 SQIVND (reference sequence). DNA of the CDR3: TGTGCCAGTAGTGCCGGACATACTCTCACCGGGGAGCTGTTTTTT. It specifies CASSAGHTLTGELFF.

The V and J genes are TRBV18 and TRBJ2-2; 7 bases are a match to TRBD2. The J segment lost 3 bases and the V segment lost 6 bases, leaving 7 bases of the junction unmatched. The CDR3 has 15 residues. From germline, CDR1 is KGHSH and CDR2 LQKENI. CDR3 residues: CASSTVAGDTGELFF. CDR3 in DNA: TGTGCCAGCTCTACGGTCGCGGGAGACACCGGGGAGCTGTTTTTT. Supplemented by reference TRBV18 and TRBJ2-2, the full variable domain reads NAGVMQNPRHLVRRRGQEARLRCSPMKGHSHVYWYRQLPEEGLKFMVYLQKENIIDESGMPKERFSAEFPKEGPSILRIQQVVRGDSAAYFCASSTVAGDTGELFFGEGSRLTVL.

This clone showed up just a few times. The rearrangement uses TRBV11-3 and TRBJ2-3; no firm D call. The CDR3 totals 14 residues. V gave up 0 bases and J gave up 2 bases, with 6 bases separating them. The germline V gene has CDR1 SGHNT and CDR2 YENEEA. The CDR3 protein is CASSLDNPTDTQYF. The CDR3 DNA reads as TGTGCCAGCAGCTTAGACAACCCCACAGATACGCAGTATTTT.

This CDR3 reads CASSLDLANTDTQYF. The CDR3 nucleotides are TGTGCCAGCAGCTTAGACTTGGCGAACACAGATACGCAGTATTTT. The J gene is TRBJ2-3, the V gene TRBV7-9; D ambiguous. CDR3 length: 15 residues. V was cut by 1 base and J by 2 bases, with 10 bases left in between. Per germline, CDR1 SEHNR and CDR2 FQNEAQ (reference sequence).

The chain couples TRBV7-6 to TRBJ1-1; D unresolved. This CDR3 has 12 residues. Germline values: CDR1 SGHVS, CDR2 FNYEAQ. V lost 2 bases and J 2 bases, leaving 3 bases between the germline ends. The CDR3, as DNA: TGTGCCAGCAGCTTAATTAACACTGAAGCTTTCTTT. This codes for CASSLINTEAFF. The variable domain in full, with the rest retrieved from reference TRBV7-6 and TRBJ1-1, is GAGVSQSPRYKVTKRGQDVALRCDPISGHVSLYWYRQALGQGPEFLTYFNYEAQQDKSGLPNDRFSAERPEGSISTLTIQRTEQRDSAMYRCASSLINTEAFFGQGTRLTVV.

This chain links TRBV5-1 with TRBJ2-3; tentatively, D is TRBD2 (5 bases). CDR3 length: 14 residues. V lost 0 bases to trimming and J lost 5 bases, with 10 bases between them. CDR1 is SGHRS and CDR2 is YFSETQ in the germline V gene. The CDR3 DNA is TGCGCCAGCAGCTTGGAAGCAGGACTAGATACGCAGTATTTT. Amino acids: CASSLEAGLDTQYF.

Worth noting for this clone: The missing conserved phenylalanine or tryptophan at the end of this CDR3 makes a read error likely. The V call is TRBV7-9, the J call TRBJ2-7; D unclear. V was shortened by 2 bases and J by 2 bases, with 19 bases between the two germline ends. Germline CDR1 is SEHNR and CDR2 is FQNEAQ (reference sequence). The CDR3 length is 17 residues. CDR3 nucleotides: TGTGCCAGCAGCTTATCTGGTCACCAGGACCTCGCCTACGAGCAGTACCTC. Protein product: CASSLSGHQDLAYEQYL.

V and J are TRBV6-1 and TRBJ1-1, with a tentative D call TRBD1 (6 bases). The V end was cut by 5 bases, the J end by 2 bases, with 12 bases between. Germline values: CDR1 MNHNS, CDR2 SASEGT. The CDR3 length is 14 residues. In nucleotides, the CDR3 is TGTGCCAGCAGTCTCCGGACAGTCAACACTGAAGCTTTCTTT. Residues: CASSLRTVNTEAFF.

This chain links TRBV19 with TRBJ1-1, with D hard to call. Trimming left V 3 bases short and J 8 bases short, with 13 bases between. The germline gives CDR1 LNHDA, CDR2 SQIVND (reference sequence). The CDR3 has 13 amino acids. This chain's CDR3 is CASSIDPGGEAFF. DNA for the CDR3: TGTGCCAGTAGTATCGATCCTGGCGGGGAAGCTTTCTTT. Drawing the rest from reference TRBV19 and TRBJ1-1, the complete variable domain is DGGITQSPKYLFRKEGQNVTLSCEQNLNHDAMYWYRQDPGQGLRLIYYSQIVNDFQKGDIAEGYSVSREKKESFPLTVTSAQKNPTAFYLCASSIDPGGEAFFGQGTRLTVV.

The CDR3 spells CASDNGLVQNEQFF. The CDR3, as DNA: TGTGCCAGCGATAACGGGCTAGTACAAAATGAGCAGTTCTTC. The genes are TRBV5-4 and TRBJ2-1, with D hard to call. Per the germline V gene, CDR1 is SGHNT and CDR2 is YYREEE (reference sequence). This CDR3 comprises 14 residues. The V end lost 7 bases, the J end lost 7 bases, and 18 bases lay between the germline ends.